This TCR beta chain was recovered during a study of cytomegalovirus exposure and HLA in healthy donors. General study points: Researchers reported that three CMV-associated chains were confirmed in vitro as CMV antigen-specific. In a later analysis, most CMV-associated TCR beta chains appeared HLA-restricted.

In the PCR, 60 Vbeta and 13 Jbeta primers were used. Authors' processing steps: Per a later analysis, the number of unique TCR beta chains was roughly 83 million, of which around 9.9 million were shared. Sequenced by immunoSEQ multiplex PCR; TCRdb stores in-frame clones only, minus some. The DNA was the basis for D and trimming; V, J and clone size are from that table. The sample holds around 140,000 clones. Regarding this clone: No antigen is known for it.

Per germline, CDR1 SGDLS and CDR2 YYNGEE. The CDR3 contains 14 residues. Trimming took off 0 bases at V and 4 bases at J, with 8 bases between the two ends. The clonotype was recovered from a woman aged 45 to 65 in good health and CMV-seronegative. V and J are TRBV9 and TRBJ2-1, with D possibly TRBD1 on 5 matching bases. Sequencing input: PBMCs. The CDR3 nucleotides are TGTGCCAGCAGCGTAGGACAGAGTTACAATGAGCAGTTCTTC. As protein: CASSVGQSYNEQFF.